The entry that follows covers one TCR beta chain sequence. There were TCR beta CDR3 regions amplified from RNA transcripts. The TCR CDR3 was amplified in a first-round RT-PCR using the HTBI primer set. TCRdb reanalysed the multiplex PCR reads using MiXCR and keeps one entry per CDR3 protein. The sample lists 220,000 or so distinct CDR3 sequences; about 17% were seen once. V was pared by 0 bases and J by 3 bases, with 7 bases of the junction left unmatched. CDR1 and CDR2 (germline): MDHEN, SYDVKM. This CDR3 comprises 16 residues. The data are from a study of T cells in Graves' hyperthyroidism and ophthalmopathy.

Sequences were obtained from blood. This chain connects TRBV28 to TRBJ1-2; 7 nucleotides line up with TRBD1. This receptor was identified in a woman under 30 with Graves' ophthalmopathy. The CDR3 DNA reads TGTGCCAGCAGTTTATGGGCACTTCAGGGGGACTATGGCTACACCTTC. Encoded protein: CASSLWALQGDYGYTF.